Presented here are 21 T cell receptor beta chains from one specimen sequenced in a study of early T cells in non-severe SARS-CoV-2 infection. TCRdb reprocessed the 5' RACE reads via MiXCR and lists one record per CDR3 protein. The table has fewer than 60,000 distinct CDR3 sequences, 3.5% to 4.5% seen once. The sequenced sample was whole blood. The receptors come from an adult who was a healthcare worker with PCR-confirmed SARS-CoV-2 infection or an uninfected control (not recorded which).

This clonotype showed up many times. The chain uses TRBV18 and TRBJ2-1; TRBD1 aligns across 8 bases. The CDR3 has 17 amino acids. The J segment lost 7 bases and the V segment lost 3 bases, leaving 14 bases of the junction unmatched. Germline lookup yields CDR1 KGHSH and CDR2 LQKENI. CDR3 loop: CASSPFSGTGKYNEQFF. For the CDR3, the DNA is TGTGCCAGCTCACCCTTTTCCGGGACAGGAAAATATAATGAGCAGTTCTTC.

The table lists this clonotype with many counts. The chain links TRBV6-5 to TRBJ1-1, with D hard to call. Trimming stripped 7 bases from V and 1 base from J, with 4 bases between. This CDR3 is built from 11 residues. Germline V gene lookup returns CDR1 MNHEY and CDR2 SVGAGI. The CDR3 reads CASKRNTEAFF. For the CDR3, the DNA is TGTGCCAGCAAAAGGAACACTGAAGCTTTCTTT.

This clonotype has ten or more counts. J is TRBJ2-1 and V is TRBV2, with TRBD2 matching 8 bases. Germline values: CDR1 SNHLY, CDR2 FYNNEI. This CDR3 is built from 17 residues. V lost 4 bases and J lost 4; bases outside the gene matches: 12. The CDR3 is CASSVLFGGASYNEQFF. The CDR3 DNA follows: TGTGCCAGCAGTGTACTTTTCGGGGGGGCCTCTTACAATGAGCAGTTCTTC.

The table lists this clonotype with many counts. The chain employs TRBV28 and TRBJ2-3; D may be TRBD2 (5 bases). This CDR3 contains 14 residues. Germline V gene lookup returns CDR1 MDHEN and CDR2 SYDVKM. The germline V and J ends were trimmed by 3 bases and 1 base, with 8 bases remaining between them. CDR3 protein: CASSFLSGTDTQYF. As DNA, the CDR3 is TGTGCCAGCAGTTTCCTTAGCGGCACAGATACGCAGTATTTT. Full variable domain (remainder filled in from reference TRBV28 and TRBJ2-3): DVKVTQSSRYLVKRTGEKVFLECVQDMDHENMFWYRQDPGLGLRLIYFSYDVKMKEKGDIPEGYSVSREKKERFSLILESASTNQTSMYLCASSFLSGTDTQYFGPGTRLTVL.

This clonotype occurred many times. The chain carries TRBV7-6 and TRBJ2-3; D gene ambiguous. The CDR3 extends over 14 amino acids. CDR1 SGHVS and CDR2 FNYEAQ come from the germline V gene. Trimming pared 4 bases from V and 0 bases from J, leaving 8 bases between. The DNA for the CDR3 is TGTGCCAGCAGCTCGCGTGGGAGCACAGATACGCAGTATTTT. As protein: CASSSRGSTDTQYF.

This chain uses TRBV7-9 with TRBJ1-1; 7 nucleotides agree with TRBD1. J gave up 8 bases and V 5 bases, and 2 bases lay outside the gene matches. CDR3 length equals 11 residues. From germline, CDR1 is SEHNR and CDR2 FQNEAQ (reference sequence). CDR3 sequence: CASSQGGEAFF. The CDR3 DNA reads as TGTGCCAGCAGCCAGGGGGGAGAAGCTTTCTTT.

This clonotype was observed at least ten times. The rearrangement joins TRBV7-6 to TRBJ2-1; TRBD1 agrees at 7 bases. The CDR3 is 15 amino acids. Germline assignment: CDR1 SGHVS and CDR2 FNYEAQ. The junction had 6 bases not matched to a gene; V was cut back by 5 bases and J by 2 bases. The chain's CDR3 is CASSADRETYNEQFF. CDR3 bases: TGTGCCAGCAGCGCCGACAGGGAGACCTACAATGAGCAGTTCTTC.

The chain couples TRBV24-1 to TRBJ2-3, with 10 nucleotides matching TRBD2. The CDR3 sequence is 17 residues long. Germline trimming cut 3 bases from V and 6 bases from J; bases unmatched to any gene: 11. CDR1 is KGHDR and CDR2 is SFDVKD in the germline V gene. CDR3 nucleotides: TGTGCCACCAGTGATCAAAGAGTAGCGGGAGGTGGGGATACGCAGTATTTT. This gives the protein CATSDQRVAGGGDTQYF.

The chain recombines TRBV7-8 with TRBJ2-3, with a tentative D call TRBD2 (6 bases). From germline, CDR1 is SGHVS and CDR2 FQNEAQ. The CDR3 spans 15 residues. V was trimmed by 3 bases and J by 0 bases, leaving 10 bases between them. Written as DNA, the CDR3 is TGTGCCAGCAGCTTTGGGACTCCCAGCACAGATACGCAGTATTTT. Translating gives CASSFGTPSTDTQYF.

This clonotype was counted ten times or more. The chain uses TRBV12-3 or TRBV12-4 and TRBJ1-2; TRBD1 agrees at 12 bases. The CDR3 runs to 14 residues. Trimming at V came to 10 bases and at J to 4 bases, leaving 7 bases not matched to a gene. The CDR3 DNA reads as TGTGCCACCACCGGGACAGGGGGCATCTATGGCTACACCTTC. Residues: CATTGTGGIYGYTF.

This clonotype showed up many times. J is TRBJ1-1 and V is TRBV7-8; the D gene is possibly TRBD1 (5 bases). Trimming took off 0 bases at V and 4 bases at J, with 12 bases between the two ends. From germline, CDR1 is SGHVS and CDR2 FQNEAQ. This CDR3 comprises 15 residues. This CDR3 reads CASSLAHGGGTEAFF. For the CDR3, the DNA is TGTGCCAGCAGCTTAGCGCATGGGGGTGGCACTGAAGCTTTCTTT.

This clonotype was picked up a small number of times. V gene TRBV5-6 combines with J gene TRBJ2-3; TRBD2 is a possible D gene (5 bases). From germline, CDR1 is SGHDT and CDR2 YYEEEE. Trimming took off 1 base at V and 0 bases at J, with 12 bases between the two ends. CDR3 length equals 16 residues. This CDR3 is CASSLIGELSTDTQYF. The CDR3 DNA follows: TGTGCCAGCAGCTTGATCGGGGAGCTTAGCACAGATACGCAGTATTTT.

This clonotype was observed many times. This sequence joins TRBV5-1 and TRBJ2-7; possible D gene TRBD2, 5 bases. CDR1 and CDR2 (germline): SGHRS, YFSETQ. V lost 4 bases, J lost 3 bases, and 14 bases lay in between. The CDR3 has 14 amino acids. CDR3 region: CASSPSSGVYEQYF. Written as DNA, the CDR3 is TGCGCCAGCAGCCCAAGTTCCGGGGTCTACGAGCAGTACTTC.

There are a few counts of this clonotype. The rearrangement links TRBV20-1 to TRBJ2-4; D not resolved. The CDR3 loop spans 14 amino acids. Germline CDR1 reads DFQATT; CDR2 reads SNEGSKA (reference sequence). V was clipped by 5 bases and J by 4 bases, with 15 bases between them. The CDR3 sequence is CSAGLRDGKNIQYF. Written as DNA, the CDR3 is TGCAGTGCTGGTTTAAGGGATGGGAAAAACATTCAGTACTTC.

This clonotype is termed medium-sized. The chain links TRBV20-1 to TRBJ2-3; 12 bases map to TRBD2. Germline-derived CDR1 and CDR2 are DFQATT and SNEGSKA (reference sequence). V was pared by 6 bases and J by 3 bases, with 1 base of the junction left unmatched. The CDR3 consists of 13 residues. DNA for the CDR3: TGCAGTGCCGGGACTAGCGGGACAGATACGCAGTATTTT. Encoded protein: CSAGTSGTDTQYF.

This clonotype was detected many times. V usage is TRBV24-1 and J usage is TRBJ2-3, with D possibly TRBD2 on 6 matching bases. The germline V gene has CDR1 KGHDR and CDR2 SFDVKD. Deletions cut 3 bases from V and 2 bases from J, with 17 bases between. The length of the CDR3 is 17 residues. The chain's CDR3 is CATSDAGRTPHTDTQYF. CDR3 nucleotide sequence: TGTGCCACCAGTGATGCGGGACGCACCCCCCACACAGATACGCAGTATTTT.

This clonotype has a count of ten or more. DNA of the CDR3: TGCGCCAGCAGCCAGTACGGGACAGAACCGTTCTTC. This codes for CASSQYGTEPFF. The rearrangement joins TRBV4-1 to TRBJ2-1, with 7 positions matching TRBD1. The CDR3 spans 12 residues. CDR1 is MGHRA, CDR2 YSYEKL, per germline. Trimming took 3 bases from V and 15 from J; bases not matched to a gene: 8.

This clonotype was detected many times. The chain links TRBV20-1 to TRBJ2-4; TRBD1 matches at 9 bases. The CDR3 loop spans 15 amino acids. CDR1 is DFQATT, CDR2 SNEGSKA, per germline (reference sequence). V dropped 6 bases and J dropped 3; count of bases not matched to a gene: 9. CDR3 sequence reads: CSAWTGALGKNIQYF. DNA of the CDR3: TGCAGTGCCTGGACAGGGGCCTTGGGCAAAAACATTCAGTACTTC.

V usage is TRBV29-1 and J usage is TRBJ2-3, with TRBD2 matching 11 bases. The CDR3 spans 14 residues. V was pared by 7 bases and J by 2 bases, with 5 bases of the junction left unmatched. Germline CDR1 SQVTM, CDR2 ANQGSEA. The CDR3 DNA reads TGCAGCGCTCTGACTAGCGGGAACACAGATACGCAGTATTTT. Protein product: CSALTSGNTDTQYF.

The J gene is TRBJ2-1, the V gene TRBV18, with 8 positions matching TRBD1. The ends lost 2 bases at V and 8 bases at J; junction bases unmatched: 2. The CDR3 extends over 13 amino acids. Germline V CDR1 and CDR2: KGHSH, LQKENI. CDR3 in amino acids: CASSPGTGDEQFF. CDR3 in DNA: TGTGCCAGCTCACCAGGGACAGGTGATGAGCAGTTCTTC.

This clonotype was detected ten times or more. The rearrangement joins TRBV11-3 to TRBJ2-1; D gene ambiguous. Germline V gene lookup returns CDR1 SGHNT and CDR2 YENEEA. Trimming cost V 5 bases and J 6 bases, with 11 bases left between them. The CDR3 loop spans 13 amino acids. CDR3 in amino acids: CASSLRPSNEQFF. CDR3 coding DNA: TGTGCCAGCAGCCTCCGACCGTCCAATGAGCAGTTCTTC.